One and the same sample provided the 6 T cell receptor beta chains below, sequenced in a study of early T cells in non-severe SARS-CoV-2 infection. In TCRdb, the 5' RACE reads were re-called with MiXCR into one record per CDR3 protein. The sample lists tens of thousands of distinct CDR3 sequences, about 16% occurring once. The sequencing sample was made of whole blood. The source is an adult who was a healthcare worker with PCR-confirmed SARS-CoV-2 infection or an uninfected control (not recorded which).

The table lists this clonotype with a few counts. This rearrangement joins TRBV3-1 to TRBJ2-6; D not resolved. The length of the CDR3 is 15 residues. Germline CDR1 is LGHDT and CDR2 is YNNKEL (reference sequence). Trimming stripped 8 bases from V and 0 bases from J, with 11 bases between. The CDR3, as DNA: TGTGCCAGCCGACGAGGCGGCTCTGGGGCCAACGTCCTGACTTTC. This encodes CASRRGGSGANVLTF.

This chain joins TRBV29-1 and TRBJ2-7, with TRBD2 matching 9 bases. The CDR3 is made up of 16 amino acids. Germline CDR1 reads SQVTM; CDR2 reads ANQGSEA. V gave up 6 bases and J gave up 4 bases; unmatched junction bases: 16. CDR3 sequence reads: CSVQKSSGRSSYEQYF. The CDR3, as DNA: TGCAGCGTCCAAAAATCCAGCGGGAGGTCCTCTTACGAGCAGTACTTC.

The chain links TRBV30 to TRBJ2-1; D ambiguous. V was shortened by 2 bases and J by 10 bases, with 12 bases between the two germline ends. Germline lookup yields CDR1 GTSNPN and CDR2 SVGIG (reference sequence). The CDR3 length is 12 residues. This CDR3 is CAWSSNSNEQFF. CDR3 nucleotides: TGTGCCTGGAGTTCGAACAGTAACGAGCAGTTCTTC. Using reference TRBV30 and TRBJ2-1 for the parts outside the CDR3, the full variable domain is SQTIHQWPATLVQPVGSPLSLECTVEGTSNPNLYWYRQAAGRGLQLLFYSVGIGQISSEVPQNLSASRPQDRQFILSSKKLLLSDSGFYLCAWSSNSNEQFFGPGTRLTVL.

This clonotype has at least ten counts. The genes are TRBV18 and TRBJ1-1, with a tentative D call TRBD1 (6 bases). V lost 4 bases and J 0 bases, leaving 6 bases between the germline ends. The CDR3 spans 13 residues. Germline-derived CDR1 and CDR2 are KGHSH and LQKENI. This CDR3 is CASSRDMNTEAFF. Written as DNA, the CDR3 is TGTGCCAGCTCACGGGACATGAACACTGAAGCTTTCTTT.

This clonotype was counted ten times or more. The chain combines TRBV29-1 with TRBJ2-5; 10 bases line up with TRBD1. The V gene's germline CDR1 is SQVTM and CDR2 ANQGSEA. The V and J ends lost 7 bases and 3 bases, in that order; junction bases with no gene match: 8. This CDR3 contains 14 residues. CDR3 residues: CSAAAGTGEETQYF. The CDR3 DNA is TGCAGCGCCGCGGCCGGGACAGGGGAAGAGACCCAGTACTTC.

In this sample, this clonotype turned up many times. The rearrangement links TRBV11-2 to TRBJ2-5, with 12 bases aligning to TRBD2. Germline CDR1 SGHAT, CDR2 FQNNGV. Trimming at V came to 5 bases and at J to 3 bases, leaving 4 bases not matched to a gene. CDR3 length equals 15 residues. This CDR3 reads CASSPSSGGEETQYF. The CDR3 bases are TGTGCCAGCAGCCCCTCTAGCGGGGGGGAAGAGACCCAGTACTTC.